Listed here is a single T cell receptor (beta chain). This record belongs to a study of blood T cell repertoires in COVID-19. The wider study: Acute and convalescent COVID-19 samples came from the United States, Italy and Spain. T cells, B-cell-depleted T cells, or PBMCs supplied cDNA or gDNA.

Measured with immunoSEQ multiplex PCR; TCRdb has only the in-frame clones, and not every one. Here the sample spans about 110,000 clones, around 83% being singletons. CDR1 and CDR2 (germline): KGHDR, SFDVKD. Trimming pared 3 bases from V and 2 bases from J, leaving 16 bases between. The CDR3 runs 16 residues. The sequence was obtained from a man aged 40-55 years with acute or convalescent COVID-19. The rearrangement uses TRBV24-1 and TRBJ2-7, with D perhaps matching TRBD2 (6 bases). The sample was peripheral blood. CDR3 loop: CATSDTSPSGAYEQYF. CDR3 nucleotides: TGTGCCACCAGTGATACGTCCCCCTCGGGGGCCTACGAGCAGTACTTC.